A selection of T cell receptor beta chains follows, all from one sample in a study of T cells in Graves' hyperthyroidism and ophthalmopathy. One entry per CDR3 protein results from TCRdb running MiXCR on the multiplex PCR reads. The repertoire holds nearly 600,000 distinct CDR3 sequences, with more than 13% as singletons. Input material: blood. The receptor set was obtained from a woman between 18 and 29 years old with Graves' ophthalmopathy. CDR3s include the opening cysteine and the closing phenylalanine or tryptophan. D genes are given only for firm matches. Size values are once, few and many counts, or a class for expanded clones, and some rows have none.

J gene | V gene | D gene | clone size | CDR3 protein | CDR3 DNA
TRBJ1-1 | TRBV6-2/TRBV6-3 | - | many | CASSYLPGWAEAFF | TGTGCCAGCAGTTACCTCCCGGGGTGGGCTGAAGCTTTCTTT
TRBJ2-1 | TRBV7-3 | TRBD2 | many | CASSFQTGTINEQFF | TGTGCCAGCAGCTTCCAAACCGGGACTATCAATGAGCAGTTCTTC
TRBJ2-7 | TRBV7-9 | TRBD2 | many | CASTLGHSGTYEQYF | TGTGCCAGCACCTTGGGACATAGCGGGACCTACGAGCAGTACTTC
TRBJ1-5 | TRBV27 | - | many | CASSLTPYGNQPQHF | TGTGCCAGCAGTTTAACACCCTATGGCAATCAGCCCCAGCATTTT
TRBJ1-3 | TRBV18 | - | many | CASSPVEGNTIYF | TGTGCCAGCTCCCCTGTTGAAGGAAACACCATATATTTT
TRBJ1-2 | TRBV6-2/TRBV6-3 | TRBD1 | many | CASSTTPDRGLGGYTF | TGTGCCAGCAGTACTACCCCGGACAGGGGACTAGGGGGCTACACCTTC
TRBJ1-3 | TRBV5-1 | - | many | CASSLERPGTGNTIYF | TGCGCCAGCAGCTTGGAACGGCCAGGGACAGGAAACACCATATATTTT
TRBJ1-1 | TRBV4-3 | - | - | CASSQGRVGAWDTEAFF | TGCGCCAGCAGCCAAGGAAGGGTCGGGGCTTGGGACACTGAAGCTTTCTTT
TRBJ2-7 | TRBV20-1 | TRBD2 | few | CSARVSGTSGTLSSYEQYF | TGCAGTGCTAGAGTCTCCGGGACTAGCGGGACCTTAAGCTCCTACGAGCAGTACTTC
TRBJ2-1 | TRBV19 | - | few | CASSIGGGGGNEQFF | TGTGCCAGTAGTATCGGGGGCGGAGGGGGCAATGAGCAGTTCTTC
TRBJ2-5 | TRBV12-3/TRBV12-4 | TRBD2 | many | CASSPGAGGTQYF | TGTGCCAGCAGTCCGGGGGCGGGAGGAACCCAGTACTTC
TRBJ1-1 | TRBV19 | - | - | CATFMNTEAFF | TGTGCCACTTTTATGAACACTGAAGCTTTCTTT
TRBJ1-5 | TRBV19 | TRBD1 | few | CASSTYLGTANQPQHF | TGTGCCAGTAGTACGTATCTGGGGACAGCAAATCAGCCCCAGCATTTT
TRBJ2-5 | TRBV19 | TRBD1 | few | CANTDRQGQETQYF | TGTGCCAATACCGATAGACAGGGCCAAGAGACCCAGTACTTC
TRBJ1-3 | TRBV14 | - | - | CASSQVVLSGNTIYF | TGTGCCAGCAGCCAAGTAGTTCTCTCTGGAAACACCATATATTTT
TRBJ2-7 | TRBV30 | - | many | CAWRNRGGFYEQYF | TGTGCCTGGAGAAACAGGGGGGGATTCTACGAGCAGTACTTC
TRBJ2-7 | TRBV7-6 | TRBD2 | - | CASSSPGLAWEQYF | TGTGCCAGCAGCTCGCCGGGACTAGCGTGGGAGCAGTACTTC
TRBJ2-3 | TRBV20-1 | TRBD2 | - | CSARFLTSGWGGYTQYF | TGCAGTGCTAGGTTTTTGACTAGCGGGTGGGGAGGTTATACGCAGTATTTT
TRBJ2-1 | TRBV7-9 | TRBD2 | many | CASSPGRRSFHEQFF | TGTGCCAGCAGCCCCGGGAGGAGGAGTTTCCATGAGCAGTTCTTC
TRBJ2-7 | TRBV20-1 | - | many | CSASPQGPYEQYF | TGCAGTGCTAGTCCTCAAGGTCCCTACGAGCAGTACTTC
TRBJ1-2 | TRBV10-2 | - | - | CASTEGEASDGYTF | TGCGCCAGCACTGAGGGTGAAGCGTCTGATGGCTACACCTTC
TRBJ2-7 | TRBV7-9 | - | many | CASSLGRGQNYEQYF | TGTGCCAGCAGCTTAGGAAGGGGACAAAACTACGAGCAGTACTTC
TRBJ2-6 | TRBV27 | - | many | CASGRDSSSGANVLTF | TGTGCCAGCGGCAGGGACTCTAGCTCTGGGGCCAACGTCCTGACTTTC
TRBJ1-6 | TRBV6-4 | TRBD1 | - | CASIHIIGTGYNSPLHF | TGTGCCAGCATCCATATCATAGGGACAGGTTATAATTCACCCCTCCACTTT